Each of the 13 T cell receptor beta chains below was sequenced from the same sample in a study of shared clonotypes between healthy human individuals. Repertoires were generated with immunoSEQ multiplex PCR, while TCRdb's copy carries only in-frame clones and drops some. The data contain hundreds of thousands of clones, less than 96% of them singletons. The sample was naive CD4+ T cells sorted from blood. This sample's subset: CD45RA+ positively selected. Receptors were obtained from a woman aged 25 to 45 in good health.

The chain joins TRBV28 to TRBJ1-4; D gene ambiguous. The germline V gene encodes CDR1 MDHEN and CDR2 SYDVKM. The CDR3 length is 13 residues. V lost 5 bases and J 7 bases, leaving 11 bases between the germline ends. CDR3 bases: TGTGCCAGCAGTATTTTACACACTGAAAAACTGTTTTTT. Translated: CASSILHTEKLFF.

The CDR3 reads CASRPPLGVDNEQFF. DNA for the CDR3: TGTGCCAGCAGACCCCCCCTCGGAGTGGACAATGAGCAGTTCTTC. This sequence joins TRBV6-5 and TRBJ2-1; D uncertain. Germline CDR1 and CDR2: MNHEY and SVGAGI. V gave up 6 bases and J gave up 5 bases, with 17 bases separating them. CDR3 length equals 15 residues.

V is TRBV7-7 and J is TRBJ2-5; TRBD2 agrees at 11 bases. Germline-derived CDR1 and CDR2 are SSHAT and FNYEAQ (reference sequence). J gave up 1 base and V 3 bases, and 7 bases lay outside the gene matches. The CDR3 is made up of 17 amino acids. This CDR3 is CASSLLAGGPGQETQYF. In DNA, the CDR3 is TGTGCCAGCAGCTTGCTAGCGGGAGGACCTGGCCAAGAGACCCAGTACTTC.

The chain joins TRBV5-4 to TRBJ2-1; D remains unclear. The CDR3 extends over 14 amino acids. V lost 3 bases, J lost 2 bases, and 9 bases lay in between. From germline, CDR1 is SGHNT and CDR2 YYREEE (reference sequence). CDR3 sequence reads: CASSSEHTYNEQFF. CDR3 coding DNA: TGTGCCAGCAGCTCAGAACATACCTACAATGAGCAGTTCTTC.

The gene calls are TRBV28 and TRBJ1-4; no definite D call. The V gene's germline CDR1 is MDHEN and CDR2 SYDVKM. This CDR3 comprises 12 residues. The ends were cut back, 5 bases at V and 7 bases at J, with 8 bases in the middle. In nucleotides, the CDR3 is TGTGCCAGCAGTCTCGAAGGTGAAAAACTGTTTTTT. It encodes CASSLEGEKLFF.

The chain joins TRBV10-1 to TRBJ2-5; 10 bases are a match to TRBD2. This CDR3 spans 16 amino acids. V shed 3 bases and J 5 bases; nucleotides not matched to a gene: 9. Looked up from germline, CDR1 is WNHNN and CDR2 is SYGVQD (reference sequence). The CDR3 nucleotides read TGCGCCAGCAGTGACAGCTCTAGCGGGAGTGGGGAGACCCAGTACTTC. It translates to CASSDSSSGSGETQYF.

This chain joins TRBV19 and TRBJ1-5, with D maybe TRBD1 (5 bases). The CDR3 totals 15 residues. The germline CDR1 and CDR2 sequences are LNHDA and SQIVND (reference sequence). Between the trimmed V and J ends, which lost 1 base and 3 bases, there was a span of 10 bases. CDR3 nucleotides: TGTGCCAGTAGTATAGCCAGGGAACCCAATCAGCCCCAGCATTTT. Protein product: CASSIAREPNQPQHF.

The chain couples TRBV2 to TRBJ2-5; no firm D call. The DNA end lines up better with TRBJ2-7; the J call may be wrong. CDR3 length equals 12 residues. Germline CDR1 and CDR2: SNHLY and FYNNEI. The CDR3 spells CASSEKGYEQYF. The CDR3 DNA is TGTGCCAGCAGTGAAAAGGGTTACGAGCAGTACTTC.

The rearrangement uses TRBV10-3 and TRBJ1-3; 9 positions agree with TRBD1. The J segment lost 5 bases and the V segment lost 2 bases, leaving 7 bases of the junction unmatched. The germline CDR1 and CDR2 sequences are ENHRY and SYGVKD. The CDR3 runs 16 residues. CDR3 sequence: CAISEPGTGYRNTIYF. The CDR3 DNA sequence: TGTGCCATCAGTGAGCCCGGGACAGGGTATAGAAACACCATATATTTT.

CDR3: CASSPTRSFEQYF. CDR3 DNA: TGTGCCAGCAGCCCGACTAGATCGTTCGAGCAGTACTTC. The chain links TRBV14 to TRBJ2-7; maybe TRBD2 (6 bases). This CDR3 spans 13 amino acids. Trimming stripped 4 bases from V and 6 bases from J, with 13 bases between. CDR1 SGHDN and CDR2 FVKESK come from the germline V gene.

The genes are TRBV2 and TRBJ1-5, with D tentatively TRBD1 (5 bases). The V gene lost 2 bases and the J gene lost 2 bases, with 7 bases spanning the gap. Germline loops: CDR1 SNHLY, CDR2 FYNNEI. CDR3 size: 14 residues. The CDR3 DNA is TGTGCCAGCAGTGAATGGACACGCAATCAGCCCCAGCATTTT. Its translation: CASSEWTRNQPQHF.

The chain employs TRBV4-2 and TRBJ2-2; TRBD2 might be the D (5 bases). Germline V gives CDR1 LGHNA, CDR2 YNFKEQ. CDR3 length: 19 residues. Trimming cost V 0 bases and J 1 base, with 18 bases left between them. This chain's CDR3 is CASSQDIAGAELNTGELFF. CDR3 DNA: TGTGCCAGCAGCCAAGATATCGCCGGAGCGGAGCTGAACACCGGGGAGCTGTTTTTT.

The CDR3 protein is CASSPFYEQYF. In DNA, the CDR3 is TGTGCCAGCAGCCCGTTCTACGAGCAGTACTTC. V and J are TRBV11-2 and TRBJ2-7; D remains unclear. Germline-derived CDR1 and CDR2 are SGHAT and FQNNGV. Trimming cost V 5 bases and J 3 bases, with 5 bases left between them. CDR3 size: 11 residues. Drawing the rest from reference TRBV11-2 and TRBJ2-7, the complete variable domain is EAGVAQSPRYKIIEKRQSVAFWCNPISGHATLYWYQQILGQGPKLLIQFQNNGVVDDSQLPKDRFSAERLKGVDSTLKIQPAKLEDSAVYLCASSPFYEQYFGPGTRLTVT.